This section outlines one TCR beta chain sequence together with its context. The antigen remains unidentified. A marrow graft followed busulfan-fludarabine conditioning, with cyclophosphamide on days +3 and +4. This specimen comes from a study of T cells after posttransplantation cyclophosphamide. Clones were read by immunoSEQ multiplex PCR, and TCRdb kept only the in-frame ones, dropping some. The sample lists under 4,000 clones; approximately 89% were seen once. The trim removed 7 bases at V and 6 bases at J, leaving 5 bases unmatched. There are 13 residues in the CDR3. In germline, CDR1 is MNHEY, CDR2 SMNVEV (reference sequence). Study results and caveats: Donor CD8+ memory clones often dominated recipient blood repertoires at later times. After PTCy, TRB diversity resembled that of CNI/methotrexate controls.

Material: PBMCs, obtained after allogeneic stem cell transplant with posttransplant cyclophosphamide. This clonotype originated in a female patient aged 50 to 65 who received an allogeneic stem cell transplant from an unrelated donor, was CMV-positive, and had acute and chronic GVHD. Some of these T cells may belong to the graft donor. The rearrangement uses TRBV27 and TRBJ2-1, with 8 bases that match TRBD2. In nucleotides, the CDR3 is TGTGCCAGCAAAGGGACTAGACTCAATGAGCAGTTCTTC. Protein: CASKGTRLNEQFF.